This T cell receptor beta chain was profiled in a study of blood T cell repertoires in COVID-19. The CDR3 covers 18 residues. CDR1 and CDR2 from the germline V gene are MDHEN and SYDVKM. V was pared by 3 bases and J by 2 bases, with 15 bases of the junction left unmatched. The data were produced by immunoSEQ multiplex PCR, yet TCRdb's version contains in-frame clones alone and is incomplete. The table records approximately 150,000 clones, 83% of them present only once. J is TRBJ2-5 and V is TRBV28; 7 bases are shared with TRBD2. The sample comprised peripheral blood. The sequence came from a woman between 65 and 79 years old who had recovered from COVID-19. The CDR3 sequence is CASSFGPGAKGGQETQYF. In nucleotides, the CDR3 is TGTGCCAGCAGTTTTGGTCCCGGGGCAAAGGGAGGGCAAGAGACCCAGTACTTC.